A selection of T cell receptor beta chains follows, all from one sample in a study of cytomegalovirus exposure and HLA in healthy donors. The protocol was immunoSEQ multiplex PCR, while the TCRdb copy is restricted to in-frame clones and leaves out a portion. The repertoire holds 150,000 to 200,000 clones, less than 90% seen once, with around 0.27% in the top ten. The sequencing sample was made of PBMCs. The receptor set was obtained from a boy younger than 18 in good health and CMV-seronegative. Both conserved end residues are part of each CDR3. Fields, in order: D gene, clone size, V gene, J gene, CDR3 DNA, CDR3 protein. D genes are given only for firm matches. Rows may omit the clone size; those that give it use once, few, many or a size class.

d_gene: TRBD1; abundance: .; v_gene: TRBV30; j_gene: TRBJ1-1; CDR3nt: TGTGCCTGGAGTCCCGTGGGACAGGGAAGGACATCGGGGTACACTGAAGCTTTCTTT; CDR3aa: CAWSPVGQGRTSGYTEAFF
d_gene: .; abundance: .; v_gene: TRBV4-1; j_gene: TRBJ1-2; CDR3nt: TGCGCCAGCAGCCAAGGAGAATGGACAGCCCAAGGCTATGGCTACACCTTC; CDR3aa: CASSQGEWTAQGYGYTF
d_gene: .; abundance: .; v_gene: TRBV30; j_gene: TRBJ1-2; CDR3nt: TGTGCCTGGAGTGTGGGACTAGTCTACACCTTC; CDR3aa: CAWSVGLVYTF
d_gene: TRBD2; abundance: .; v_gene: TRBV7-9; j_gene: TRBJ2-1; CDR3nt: TGTGCCAGCAGCTTAGAGGGCGGGAGGCTGGGGCAGTTCTTC; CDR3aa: CASSLEGGRLGQFF
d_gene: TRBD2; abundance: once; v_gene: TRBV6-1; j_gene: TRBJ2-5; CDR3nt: TGTGCCAGCAGTGAAAGGGTAGCGGGGGGGCCTTCTTCGAAGACCCAGTACTTC; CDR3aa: CASSERVAGGPSSKTQYF
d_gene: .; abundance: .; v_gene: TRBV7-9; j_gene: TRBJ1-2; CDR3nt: TGTGCCAGCAGCTTAGGTGGGGGAGGAACCTATGGCTACACCTTC; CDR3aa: CASSLGGGGTYGYTF
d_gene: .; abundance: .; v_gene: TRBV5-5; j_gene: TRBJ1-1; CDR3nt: TGTGCCAGCAGTCAACAGGGCCATGCTTTCTTT; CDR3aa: CASSQQGHAFF
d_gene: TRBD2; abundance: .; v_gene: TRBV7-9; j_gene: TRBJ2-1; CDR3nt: TGTGCCAGCAGCTTAGGTCTAGCGGGAGGAAATGAGCAGTTCTTC; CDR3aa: CASSLGLAGGNEQFF
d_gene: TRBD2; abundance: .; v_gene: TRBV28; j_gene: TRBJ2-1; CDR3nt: TGTGCCAGCAGATACGTGGGACTAGCCCTCGATGAGCAGTTCTTC; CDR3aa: CASRYVGLALDEQFF
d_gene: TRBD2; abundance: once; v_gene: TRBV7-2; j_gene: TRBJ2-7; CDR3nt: TGTGCCAGCAGCTTAAGGGGACTAGCGGGGTCGAGCTCCTACGAGCAGTACTTC; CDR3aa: CASSLRGLAGSSSYEQYF
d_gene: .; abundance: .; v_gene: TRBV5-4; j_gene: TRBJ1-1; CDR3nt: TGTGCCAGCACCTTACCCAGGGGCGCTATGAACACTGAAGCTTTCTTT; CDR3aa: CASTLPRGAMNTEAFF
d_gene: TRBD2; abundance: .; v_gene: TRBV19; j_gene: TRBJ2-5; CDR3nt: TGTGCCAGTAGTATAAAGCCAGCGGGGCAAGAGACCCAGTACTTC; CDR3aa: CASSIKPAGQETQYF
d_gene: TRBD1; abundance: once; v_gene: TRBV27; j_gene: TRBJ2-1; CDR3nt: TGTGCCAGCAGTACCAGGGACAGATCCAATGAGCAGTTCTTC; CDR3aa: CASSTRDRSNEQFF
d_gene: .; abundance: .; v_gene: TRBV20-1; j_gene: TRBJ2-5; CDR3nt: TGCAGTGCCACATTTCTCGAGACCCAGTACTTC; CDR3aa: CSATFLETQYF
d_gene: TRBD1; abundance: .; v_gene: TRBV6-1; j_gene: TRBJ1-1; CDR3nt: TGTGCCAGCAGTGAAGGGACAGGGACTGAAGCTTTCTTT; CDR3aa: CASSEGTGTEAFF
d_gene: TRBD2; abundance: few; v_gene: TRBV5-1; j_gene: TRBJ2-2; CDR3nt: TGCGCCAGCAGCTGGGGACTAGCGGCCCCTGCCGGGGAGCTGTTTTTT; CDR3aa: CASSWGLAAPAGELFF
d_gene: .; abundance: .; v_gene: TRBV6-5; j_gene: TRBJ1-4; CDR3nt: TGTGCCAGCAGTTACCCCCCGGGTGGGAGTAATGAAAAACTGTTTTTT; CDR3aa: CASSYPPGGSNEKLFF
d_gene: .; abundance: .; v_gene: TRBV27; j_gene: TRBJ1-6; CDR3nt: TGTGCCAGCAGTTGGGTTTGGGGGAGGTGGTCACCCCTCCACTTT; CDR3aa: CASSWVWGRWSPLHF
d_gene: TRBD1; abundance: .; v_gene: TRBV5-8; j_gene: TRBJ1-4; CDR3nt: TGTGCCAGCAGCAGAGAATACAGGGGTAAGGAAAAACTGTTTTTT; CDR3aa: CASSREYRGKEKLFF
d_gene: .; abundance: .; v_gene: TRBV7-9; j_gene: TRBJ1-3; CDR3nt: TGTGCCAGCAGCTCGGACATCTCTGGAAACACCATATATTTT; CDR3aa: CASSSDISGNTIYF
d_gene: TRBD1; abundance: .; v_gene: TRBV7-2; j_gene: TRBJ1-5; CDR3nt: TGTGCCAGCAGCGCTAGAGGACAGGGGGATCAGCCCCAGCATTTT; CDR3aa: CASSARGQGDQPQHF
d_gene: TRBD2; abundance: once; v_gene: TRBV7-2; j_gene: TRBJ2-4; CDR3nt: TGTGCCAGCAGCTTAGGTCGGCTAGCGGGGAAAAACATTCAGTACTTC; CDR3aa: CASSLGRLAGKNIQYF
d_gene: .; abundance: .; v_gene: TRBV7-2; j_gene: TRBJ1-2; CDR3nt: TGTGCCAGCAGCTTTACAGATCTCGATGGCTACACCTTC; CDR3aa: CASSFTDLDGYTF
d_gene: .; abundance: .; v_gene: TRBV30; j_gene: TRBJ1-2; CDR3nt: TGTGCCTGGGACAACACGAGGGAGTATGGCTACACCTTC; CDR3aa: CAWDNTREYGYTF
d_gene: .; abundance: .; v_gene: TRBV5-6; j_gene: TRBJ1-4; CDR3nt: TGTGCCAGCAGCTTCCGGATGGAGGAAAAACTGTTTTTT; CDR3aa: CASSFRMEEKLFF
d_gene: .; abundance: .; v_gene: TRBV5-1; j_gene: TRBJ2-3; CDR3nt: TGCGCCAGCAGCTCCCGTGACTTAGCGATAGATACGCAGTATTTT; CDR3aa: CASSSRDLAIDTQYF
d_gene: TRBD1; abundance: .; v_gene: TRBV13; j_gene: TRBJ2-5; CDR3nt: TGTGCCAGCAGCCTCAGGGGGCGGGAGACCCAGTACTTC; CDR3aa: CASSLRGRETQYF
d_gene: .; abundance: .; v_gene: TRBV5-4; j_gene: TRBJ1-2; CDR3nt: TGTGCCAGCAGCTTGTTGTCAGGGGCGGATGGCTACACCTTC; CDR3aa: CASSLLSGADGYTF
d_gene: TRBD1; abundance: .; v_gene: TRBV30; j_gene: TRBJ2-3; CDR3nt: TGTGCCTGGAGACGGACAGGGAACGCAGATACGCAGTATTTT; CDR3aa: CAWRRTGNADTQYF
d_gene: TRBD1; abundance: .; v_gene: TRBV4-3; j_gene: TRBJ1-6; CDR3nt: TGCGCCAGCAGCCCTGGGTCGGGGACAGGGTACTCACCCCTCCACTTT; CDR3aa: CASSPGSGTGYSPLHF
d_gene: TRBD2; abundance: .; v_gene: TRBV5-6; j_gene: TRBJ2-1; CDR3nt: TGTGCCAGCAGCCAGCGACTAGCGGGGGTTAGCTCCTACAATGAGCAGTTCTTC; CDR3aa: CASSQRLAGVSSYNEQFF